The 8 T cell receptor beta chains below all came from one sample that was sequenced in a study of blood T cells in healthy people across ages. Combining a sample-barcoded 5' primer with a J-beta primer mix, a second PCR ran for 7 to 11 cycles. TCRdb redid the calling of the 5' RACE reads with MiXCR, one entry per CDR3 protein. The table lists about 930,000 distinct CDR3 sequences, about 27% of them singletons. These records were also assigned to another study, of T cells of mothers and their children.

Sequences were obtained from blood. The receptor set was obtained from a woman between 40 and 50 years old in good health.

This chain links TRBV12-3 or TRBV12-4 with TRBJ1-1, with unresolved D. The CDR3 consists of 14 residues. V lost 1 base and J lost 11, with 17 bases in between. This CDR3 is CASSLDRSESMAFF. CDR3 coding DNA: TGTGCCAGCAGTTTAGACAGATCGGAGTCTATGGCTTTCTTT.

This clonotype has a count of ten or more. The junction shows a germline mismatch at one end, possibly a read error. The chain combines TRBV5-1 with TRBJ2-7; a weak D match, TRBD2 (6 bases). The V gene's germline CDR1 is SGHRS and CDR2 YFSETQ. The CDR3 has 14 residues. The CDR3 region is CASSLEGLSYEQYF. The CDR3 bases are TGTGCCAGCAGCTTGGAGGGACTTTCCTACGAGCAGTACTTC.

This clonotype was seen a few times. In DNA, the CDR3 is TGTGCCAGCAGTTACTCTGGCACAACTAATGAAAAACTGTTTTTT. Protein sequence: CASSYSGTTNEKLFF. The chain has TRBV6-6 and TRBJ1-4; D not resolved. The germline CDR1 and CDR2 sequences are MNHNY and SVGAGI (reference sequence). Trimming took off 0 bases at V and 0 bases at J, with 5 bases between the two ends. The CDR3 has 15 residues.

This clonotype has only a few counts. The chain carries TRBV4-1 and TRBJ2-7; weak D call: TRBD2 (6 bases). The germline V and J ends were trimmed by 0 bases and 3 bases, with 15 bases remaining between them. Germline CDR1 and CDR2: MGHRA and YSYEKL. The CDR3 length is 16 residues. CDR3 residues: CASSQEGGKRNYEQYF. As DNA, the CDR3 is TGCGCCAGCAGCCAAGAGGGGGGAAAGAGAAACTACGAGCAGTACTTC.

This clonotype was detected ten times or more. One end of the junction varies from germline; a read error may be responsible. The rearrangement links TRBV28 to TRBJ2-7; D is perhaps TRBD2 (7 bases). The V gene's germline CDR1 is MDHEN and CDR2 SYDVKM. The CDR3 length is 14 residues. The CDR3 DNA follows: TGCGCCAGCAGCTTGAGTGGGGGGGCGTACGAGCAGTACTTC. Translated: CASSLSGGAYEQYF.

This clonotype was recorded a few times. The gene calls are TRBV5-1 and TRBJ1-2; D might be TRBD1 (5 bases). The CDR3 has 14 amino acids. V gave up 5 bases and J gave up 0 bases, with 11 bases separating them. Germline CDR1 reads SGHRS; CDR2 reads YFSETQ. The CDR3 DNA is TGCGCCAGCAGGTTCGGCAGGGCTAACTATGGCTACACCTTC. Translation gives CASRFGRANYGYTF.

This clonotype showed up just a few times. In DNA, the CDR3 is TGCGCCAGCAGCCCGGTAGATGCCTACGAGCAGTACTTC. This sequence encodes CASSPVDAYEQYF. The chain is built from TRBV5-1 and TRBJ2-7; D gene uncertain. Germline CDR1 is SGHRS and CDR2 is YFSETQ. V was clipped by 4 bases and J by 2 bases, with 10 bases between them. The CDR3 loop spans 13 amino acids.

The chain carries TRBV4-1 and TRBJ1-1; D is unclear. Trimming removed 4 bases from V and 11 bases from J, with 20 bases in between. From germline, CDR1 is MGHRA and CDR2 YSYEKL. The CDR3 extends over 14 amino acids. The CDR3 loop reads CASSRNVGSLGAFF. For the CDR3, the DNA is TGCGCCAGCAGCCGGAATGTGGGCTCCCTCGGGGCTTTCTTT.